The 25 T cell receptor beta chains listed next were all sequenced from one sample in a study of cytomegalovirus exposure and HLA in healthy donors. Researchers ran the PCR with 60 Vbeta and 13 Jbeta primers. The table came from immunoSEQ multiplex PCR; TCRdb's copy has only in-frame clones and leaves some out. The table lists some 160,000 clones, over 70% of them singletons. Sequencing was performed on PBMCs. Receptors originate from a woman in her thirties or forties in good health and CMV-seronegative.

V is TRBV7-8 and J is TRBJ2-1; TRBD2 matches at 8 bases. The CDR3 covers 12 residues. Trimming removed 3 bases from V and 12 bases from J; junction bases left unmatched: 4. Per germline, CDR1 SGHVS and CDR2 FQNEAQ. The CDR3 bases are TGTGCCAGCAGCTTGGGGCTAGCGGGGCAGTTCTTC. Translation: CASSLGLAGQFF.

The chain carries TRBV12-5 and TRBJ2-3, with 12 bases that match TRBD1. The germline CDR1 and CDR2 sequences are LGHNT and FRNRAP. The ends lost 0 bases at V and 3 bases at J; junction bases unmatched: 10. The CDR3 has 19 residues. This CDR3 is CASGLVSPPGQGATDTQYF. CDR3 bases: TGTGCTAGTGGTTTGGTATCCCCTCCGGGACAGGGGGCAACAGATACGCAGTATTTT.

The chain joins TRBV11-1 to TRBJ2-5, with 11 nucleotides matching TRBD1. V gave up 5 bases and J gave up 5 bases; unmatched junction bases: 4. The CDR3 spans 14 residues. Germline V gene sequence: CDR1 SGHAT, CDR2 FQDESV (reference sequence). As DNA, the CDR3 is TGTGCCAGCAGCACCGGGACAGGGGGGGAGACCCAGTACTTC. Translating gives CASSTGTGGETQYF.

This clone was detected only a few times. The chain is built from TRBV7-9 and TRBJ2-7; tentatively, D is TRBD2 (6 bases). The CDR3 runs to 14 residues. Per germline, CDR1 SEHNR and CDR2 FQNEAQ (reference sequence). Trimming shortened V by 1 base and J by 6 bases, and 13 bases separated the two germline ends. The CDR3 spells CASSLGGTGAEQYF. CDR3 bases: TGTGCCAGCAGCTTAGGTGGTACGGGAGCCGAGCAGTACTTC.

CDR3 amino acids: CASSMASGRATYNEQFF. In DNA, the CDR3 is TGTGCCAGTAGTATGGCTAGCGGGAGGGCAACCTACAATGAGCAGTTCTTC. The chain has TRBV19 and TRBJ2-1, with TRBD2 matching 12 bases. This CDR3 spans 17 amino acids. In germline, CDR1 is LNHDA, CDR2 SQIVND (reference sequence). V shed 3 bases and J 2 bases; nucleotides not matched to a gene: 5.

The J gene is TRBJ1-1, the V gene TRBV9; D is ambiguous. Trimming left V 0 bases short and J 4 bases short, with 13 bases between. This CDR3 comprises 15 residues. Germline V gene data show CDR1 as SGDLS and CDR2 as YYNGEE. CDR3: CASSVGPGSGTEAFF. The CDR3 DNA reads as TGTGCCAGCAGCGTAGGGCCCGGGAGTGGCACTGAAGCTTTCTTT.

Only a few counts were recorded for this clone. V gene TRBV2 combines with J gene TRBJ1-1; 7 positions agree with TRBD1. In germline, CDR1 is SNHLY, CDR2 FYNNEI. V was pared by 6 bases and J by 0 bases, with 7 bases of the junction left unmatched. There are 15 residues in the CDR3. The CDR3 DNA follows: TGTGCCAGCAGCTGGGACAGCACTATGAACACTGAAGCTTTCTTT. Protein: CASSWDSTMNTEAFF. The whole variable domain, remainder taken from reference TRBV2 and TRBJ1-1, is EPEVTQTPSHQVTQMGQEVILRCVPISNHLYFYWYRQILGQKVEFLVSFYNNEISEKSEIFDDQFSVERPDGSNFTLKIRSTKLEDSAMYFCASSWDSTMNTEAFFGQGTRLTVV.

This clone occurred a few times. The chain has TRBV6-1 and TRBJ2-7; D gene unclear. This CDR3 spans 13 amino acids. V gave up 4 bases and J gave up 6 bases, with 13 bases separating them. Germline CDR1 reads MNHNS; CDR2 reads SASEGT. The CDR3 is CASSVHLVSEQYF. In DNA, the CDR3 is TGTGCCAGCAGTGTCCACTTGGTTAGCGAGCAGTACTTC.

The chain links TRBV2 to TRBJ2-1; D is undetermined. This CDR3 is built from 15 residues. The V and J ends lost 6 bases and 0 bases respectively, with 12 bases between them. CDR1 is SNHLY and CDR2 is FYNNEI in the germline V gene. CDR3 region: CASSAARASYNEQFF. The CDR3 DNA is TGTGCCAGCAGCGCCGCTCGCGCCTCCTACAATGAGCAGTTCTTC.

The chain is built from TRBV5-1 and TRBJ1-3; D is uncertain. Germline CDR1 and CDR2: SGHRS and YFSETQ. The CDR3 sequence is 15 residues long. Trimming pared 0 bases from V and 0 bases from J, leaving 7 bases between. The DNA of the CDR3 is TGCGCCAGCAGCTTGGTCCAGAACTCTGGAAACACCATATATTTT. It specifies CASSLVQNSGNTIYF.

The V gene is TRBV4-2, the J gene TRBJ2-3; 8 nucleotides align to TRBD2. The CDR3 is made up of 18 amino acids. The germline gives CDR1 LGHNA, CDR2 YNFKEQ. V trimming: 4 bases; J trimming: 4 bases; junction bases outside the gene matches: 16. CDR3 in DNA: TGTGCCAGCAGCCCCCCAGGGGTAGCGGGAAGGGTAGCAGATACGCAGTATTTT. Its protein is CASSPPGVAGRVADTQYF.

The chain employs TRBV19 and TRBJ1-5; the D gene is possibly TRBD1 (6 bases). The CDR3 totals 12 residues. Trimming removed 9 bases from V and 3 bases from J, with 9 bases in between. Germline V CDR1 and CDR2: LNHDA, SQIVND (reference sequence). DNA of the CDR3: TGTGCCAGCGGACAGTTCAATCAGCCCCAGCATTTT. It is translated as CASGQFNQPQHF.

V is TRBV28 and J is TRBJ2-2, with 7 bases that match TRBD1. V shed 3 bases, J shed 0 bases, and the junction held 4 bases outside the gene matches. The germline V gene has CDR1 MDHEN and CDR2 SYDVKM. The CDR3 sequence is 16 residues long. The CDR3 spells CASSFSQGANTGELFF. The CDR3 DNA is TGTGCCAGCAGTTTTTCGCAGGGGGCGAACACCGGGGAGCTGTTTTTT.

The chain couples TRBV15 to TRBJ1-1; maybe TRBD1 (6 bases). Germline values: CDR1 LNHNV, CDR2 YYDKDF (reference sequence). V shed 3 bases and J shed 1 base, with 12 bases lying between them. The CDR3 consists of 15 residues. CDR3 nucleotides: TGTGCCACCAGCAGGAGGTGGACAGCGAACACTGAAGCTTTCTTT. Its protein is CATSRRWTANTEAFF.

The DNA for the CDR3 is TGTGCCAGCAGTGTACTGGGCCCCGGTCAGCCCCAGCATTTT. It codes for CASSVLGPGQPQHF. V and J are TRBV2 and TRBJ1-5; no reliable D call. CDR3 size: 14 residues. Germline loops: CDR1 SNHLY, CDR2 FYNNEI. V dropped 4 bases and J dropped 6 bases, with 13 bases sitting between them.

CDR3 amino acids: CASSWTGTGGYGYTF. The CDR3 DNA reads as TGTGCCAGCAGTTGGACCGGGACAGGGGGGTATGGCTACACCTTC. This chain connects TRBV27 to TRBJ1-2; 11 bases map to TRBD1. The CDR3 is made up of 15 amino acids. From germline, CDR1 is MNHEY and CDR2 SMNVEV (reference sequence). The V and J ends lost 4 bases and 5 bases, in that order; junction bases with no gene match: 6.

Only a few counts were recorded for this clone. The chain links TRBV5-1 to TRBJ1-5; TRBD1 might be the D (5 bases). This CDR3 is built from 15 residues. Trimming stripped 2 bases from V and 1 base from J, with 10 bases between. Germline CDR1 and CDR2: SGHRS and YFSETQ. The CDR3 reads CASSFDGGSNQPQHF. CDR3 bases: TGCGCCAGCAGCTTTGATGGGGGGAGCAATCAGCCCCAGCATTTT.

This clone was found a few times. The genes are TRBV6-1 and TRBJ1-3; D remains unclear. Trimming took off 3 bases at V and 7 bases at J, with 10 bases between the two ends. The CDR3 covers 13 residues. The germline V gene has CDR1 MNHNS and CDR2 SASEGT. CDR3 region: CASSDPTGNTIYF. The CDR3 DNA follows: TGTGCCAGCAGTGACCCAACGGGGAACACCATATATTTT.

The CDR3 DNA sequence: TGTGCCAGCAGCTTGGGAAGCGGGGGGGCCTACAATGAGCAGTTCTTC. This codes for CASSLGSGGAYNEQFF. The chain carries TRBV5-4 and TRBJ2-1; TRBD2 matches 10 bases. The length of the CDR3 is 16 residues. Germline CDR1 and CDR2: SGHNT and YYREEE (reference sequence). V lost 0 bases, J lost 2 bases, and 2 bases stayed unmatched.

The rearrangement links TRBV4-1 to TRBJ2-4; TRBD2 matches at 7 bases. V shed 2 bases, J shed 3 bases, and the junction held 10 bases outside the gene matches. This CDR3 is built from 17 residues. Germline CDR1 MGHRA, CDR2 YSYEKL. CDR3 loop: CASSQPTSGANKNIQYF. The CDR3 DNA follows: TGCGCCAGCAGCCAACCCACCAGCGGGGCTAACAAAAACATTCAGTACTTC.

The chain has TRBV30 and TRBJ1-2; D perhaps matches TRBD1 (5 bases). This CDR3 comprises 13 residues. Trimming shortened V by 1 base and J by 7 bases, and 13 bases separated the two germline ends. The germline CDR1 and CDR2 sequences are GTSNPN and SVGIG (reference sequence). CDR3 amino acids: CAWSAGGEGGYTF. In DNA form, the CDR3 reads TGTGCCTGGAGTGCGGGGGGAGAGGGTGGCTACACCTTC.

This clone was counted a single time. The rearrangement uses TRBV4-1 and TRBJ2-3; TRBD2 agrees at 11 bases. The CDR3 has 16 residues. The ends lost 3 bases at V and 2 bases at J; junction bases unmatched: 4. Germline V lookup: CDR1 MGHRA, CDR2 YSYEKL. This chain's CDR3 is CASSHGTSGLTDTQYF. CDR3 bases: TGCGCCAGCAGCCACGGGACTAGCGGCCTCACAGATACGCAGTATTTT.

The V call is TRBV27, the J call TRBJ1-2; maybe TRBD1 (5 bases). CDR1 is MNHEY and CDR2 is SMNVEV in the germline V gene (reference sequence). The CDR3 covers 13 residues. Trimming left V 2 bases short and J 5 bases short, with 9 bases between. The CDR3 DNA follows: TGTGCCAGCAGTTTAAAGCGGGGGTATGGCTACACCTTC. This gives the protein CASSLKRGYGYTF.

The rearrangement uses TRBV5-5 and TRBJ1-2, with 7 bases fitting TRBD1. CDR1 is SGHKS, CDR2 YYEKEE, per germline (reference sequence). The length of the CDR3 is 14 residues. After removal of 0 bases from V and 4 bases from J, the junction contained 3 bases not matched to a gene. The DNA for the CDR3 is TGTGCCAGCAGCTTGGGAGGGACAGCCTATGGCTACACCTTC. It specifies CASSLGGTAYGYTF.

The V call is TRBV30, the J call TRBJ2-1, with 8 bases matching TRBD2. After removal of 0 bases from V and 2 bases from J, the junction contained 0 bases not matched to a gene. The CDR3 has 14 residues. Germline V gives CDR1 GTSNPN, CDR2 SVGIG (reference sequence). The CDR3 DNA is TGTGCCTGGAGTGTTAGCGGGACCTACAATGAGCAGTTCTTC. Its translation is CAWSVSGTYNEQFF. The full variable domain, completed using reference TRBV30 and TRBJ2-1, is SQTIHQWPATLVQPVGSPLSLECTVEGTSNPNLYWYRQAAGRGLQLLFYSVGIGQISSEVPQNLSASRPQDRQFILSSKKLLLSDSGFYLCAWSVSGTYNEQFFGPGTRLTVL.